These 29 T cell receptor beta chains were sequenced from one sample in a study of T cell responses to AZD1222 COVID-19 vaccine. TCRdb's copy holds only in-frame clones and misses some; the assay was immunoSEQ multiplex PCR. The top ten hold 0.9% to 1.4% of the sample, which has under 150,000 clones, over 85% seen once. The specimen was peripheral blood, collected 28 days after the second AZD1222 dose. All receptors derive from an adult who received the AZD1222 COVID-19 vaccine.

The rearrangement links TRBV29-1 to TRBJ2-7, with no clear D. CDR1 is SQVTM and CDR2 is ANQGSEA in the germline V gene. This CDR3 comprises 11 residues. The V end lost 2 bases, the J end lost 4 bases, and 6 bases lay between the germline ends. Written as DNA, the CDR3 is TGCAGCGTTGAACACAGTTACGAGCAGTACTTC. Its protein product is CSVEHSYEQYF.

This chain connects TRBV6-5 to TRBJ1-2; 8 positions match TRBD1. The length of the CDR3 is 16 residues. Germline values: CDR1 MNHEY, CDR2 SVGAGI. Trimming took 0 bases from V and 3 from J; bases not matched to a gene: 6. The DNA of the CDR3 is TGTGCCAGCAGTTACTCAAAACTACAGGGGGACTATGGCTACACCTTC. Its translation is CASSYSKLQGDYGYTF.

This clone was seen once. The chain uses TRBV28 and TRBJ2-4; D may be TRBD2 (5 bases). The germline CDR1 and CDR2 sequences are MDHEN and SYDVKM. The CDR3 length is 14 residues. V lost 5 bases and J lost 10, with 18 bases in between. The CDR3 here is CASSTPDLATIQYF. The CDR3, as DNA: TGTGCCAGCAGTACCCCGGACCTAGCAACTATTCAGTACTTC.

The rearrangement uses TRBV28 and TRBJ1-2; D remains ambiguous. Trimming took off 2 bases at V and 4 bases at J, with 2 bases between the two ends. The germline CDR1 and CDR2 sequences are MDHEN and SYDVKM. The CDR3 runs 11 residues. This CDR3 reads CASSLAYGYTF. The CDR3 nucleotides are TGTGCCAGCAGTTTAGCCTATGGCTACACCTTC.

The rearrangement joins TRBV4-2 to TRBJ2-7; 9 bases line up with TRBD1. Germline V gene lookup returns CDR1 LGHNA and CDR2 YNFKEQ. The CDR3 totals 14 residues. With V trimmed by 6 bases and J by 1 base, 4 bases remained unmatched. CDR3 sequence (DNA): TGTGCCAGCAGGACAGGGGGGGGTTCCTACGAGCAGTACTTC. Protein product: CASRTGGGSYEQYF.

The chain links TRBV27 to TRBJ1-2, with D uncertain. Germline CDR1 is MNHEY and CDR2 is SMNVEV (reference sequence). CDR3 size: 13 residues. V was shortened by 6 bases and J by 4 bases, with 12 bases between the two germline ends. CDR3 residues: CASSRQVTYGYTF. For the CDR3, the DNA is TGTGCCAGCAGCCGGCAGGTTACCTATGGCTACACCTTC.

The chain combines TRBV19 with TRBJ1-6; TRBD1 might be the D (6 bases). The V end lost 9 bases, the J end lost 7 bases, and 13 bases lay between the germline ends. This CDR3 is 13 amino acids long. The germline V gene has CDR1 LNHDA and CDR2 SQIVND (reference sequence). The DNA for the CDR3 is TGTGCCAGCACGGGGGCCTTAAATTCACCCCTCCACTTT. Encoded protein: CASTGALNSPLHF.

V usage is TRBV28 and J usage is TRBJ2-7, with D uncertain. This CDR3 spans 12 amino acids. The V gene's germline CDR1 is MDHEN and CDR2 SYDVKM. The germline V and J ends were trimmed by 3 bases and 2 bases, with 5 bases remaining between them. CDR3 sequence: CASSFRPYEQYF. In DNA, the CDR3 is TGTGCCAGCAGTTTCCGGCCCTACGAGCAGTACTTC.

This sequence joins TRBV29-1 and TRBJ1-1; the match to TRBD1 covers 8 bases. This CDR3 contains 16 residues. Germline CDR1 SQVTM, CDR2 ANQGSEA. The J segment lost 5 bases and the V segment lost 4 bases, leaving 15 bases of the junction unmatched. CDR3 protein: CSVGVPQGARRTEAFF. CDR3 in DNA: TGCAGCGTTGGGGTCCCCCAGGGGGCGCGTAGAACTGAAGCTTTCTTT.

The rearrangement links TRBV7-3 to TRBJ2-7, with unresolved D. In germline, CDR1 is SGHTA, CDR2 FQGTGA. CDR3 length: 13 residues. The V end lost 5 bases, the J end lost 4 bases, and 12 bases lay between the germline ends. The CDR3 sequence: CASSAQPGYEQYF. The CDR3 nucleotides read TGTGCCAGCAGCGCCCAACCAGGTTACGAGCAGTACTTC.

This clone was recorded a few times. The chain employs TRBV27 and TRBJ1-6; D unclear. The V end lost 6 bases, the J end lost 4 bases, and 7 bases lay between the germline ends. CDR3 size: 13 residues. In germline, CDR1 is MNHEY, CDR2 SMNVEV (reference sequence). CDR3 protein: CASRGSYNSPLHF. The DNA for the CDR3 is TGTGCCAGCAGGGGCAGTTATAATTCACCCCTCCACTTT.

This clone appeared once. The rearrangement joins TRBV5-5 to TRBJ2-1; 8 bases match TRBD2. V was clipped by 1 base and J by 5 bases; unmatched bases: 11. Germline V lookup: CDR1 SGHKS, CDR2 YYEKEE (reference sequence). There are 17 residues in the CDR3. The CDR3 DNA is TGTGCCAGCAGCTTGATGCCCACCGGGGGGGTAGACAATGAGCAGTTCTTC. Protein: CASSLMPTGGVDNEQFF.

The V and J genes are TRBV3-1 (or the pseudogene TRBV3-2) and TRBJ2-7; no clear D gene. This CDR3 has 15 amino acids. CDR1 LGHDT and CDR2 YNNKEL come from the germline V gene (reference sequence). V was shortened by 4 bases and J by 3 bases, with 16 bases between the two germline ends. DNA for the CDR3: TGTGCCAGCAGCCTTCGCCACGGAGTAGGCTACGAGCAGTACTTC. It encodes CASSLRHGVGYEQYF.

V gene TRBV29-1 combines with J gene TRBJ2-7; a weak D match, TRBD2 (5 bases). Germline V CDR1 and CDR2: SQVTM, ANQGSEA. The CDR3 consists of 13 residues. With 6 bases removed from V and 6 bases from J, the gap between germline ends came to 18 bases. For the CDR3, the DNA is TGCAGCGTGACTAACGGCCCGGCGGGCGAGCAGTACTTC. Translated, it gives CSVTNGPAGEQYF.

The chain is built from TRBV5-1 and TRBJ2-2, with 7 bases fitting TRBD2. The trim removed 4 bases at V and 6 bases at J, leaving 6 bases unmatched. The germline V gene encodes CDR1 SGHRS and CDR2 YFSETQ. The CDR3 covers 14 residues. The DNA of the CDR3 is TGCGCCAGCAGCCTAGGACTAGTTGCCGGGGAGCTGTTTTTT. Translating it yields CASSLGLVAGELFF.

This chain links TRBV14 with TRBJ1-2; TRBD1 aligns across 8 bases. Unmatched junction bases numbered 2, after V lost 1 base and J lost 7 bases. This CDR3 spans 13 amino acids. The germline gives CDR1 SGHDN, CDR2 FVKESK. The CDR3 DNA follows: TGTGCCAGCAGCCAAGGGGACAGGCTTGGCTACACCTTC. Its protein is CASSQGDRLGYTF.

This clone appeared a single time. The V call is TRBV6-5, the J call TRBJ1-1; D unclear. Trimming took off 6 bases at V and 1 base at J, with 15 bases between the two ends. The CDR3 contains 15 residues. The germline V gene encodes CDR1 MNHEY and CDR2 SVGAGI. The CDR3 nucleotides read TGTGCCAGCAGCCCCGGAAGCCGAGCGAACACTGAAGCTTTCTTT. It encodes CASSPGSRANTEAFF.

The V and J genes are TRBV27 and TRBJ1-5; D is perhaps TRBD1 (6 bases). The CDR3 is 14 residues long. V gave up 3 bases and J gave up 4 bases, with 10 bases separating them. Germline-derived CDR1 and CDR2 are MNHEY and SMNVEV (reference sequence). The CDR3 bases are TGTGCCAGCAGTTTGTTAGGGGGGAATCAGCCCCAGCATTTT. It encodes CASSLLGGNQPQHF.

The V gene is TRBV4-3, the J gene TRBJ2-7; D uncertain. Trimming shortened V by 1 base and J by 0 bases, and 10 bases separated the two germline ends. The CDR3 extends over 15 amino acids. Per germline, CDR1 LGHNA and CDR2 YSLEER. The CDR3 spells CASSQGLDSSYEQYF. In DNA form, the CDR3 reads TGCGCCAGCAGCCAAGGGTTAGATAGCTCCTACGAGCAGTACTTC.

The rearrangement joins TRBV9 to TRBJ2-2; 8 nucleotides line up with TRBD1. The CDR3 totals 19 residues. V was pared by 0 bases and J by 4 bases, with 14 bases of the junction left unmatched. The V gene's germline CDR1 is SGDLS and CDR2 YYNGEE. CDR3 DNA: TGTGCCAGCAGCGTAGTAGGGAAGCAGGGGGCAGCGGGCACCGGGGAGCTGTTTTTT. Its protein product is CASSVVGKQGAAGTGELFF. Complete variable domain (other parts from reference TRBV9 and TRBJ2-2): DSGVTQTPKHLITATGQRVTLRCSPRSGDLSVYWYQQSLDQGLQFLIQYYNGEERAKGNILERFSAQQFPDLHSELNLSSLELGDSALYFCASSVVGKQGAAGTGELFFGEGSRLTVL.

Here the CDR3 reads CASSSGQGNYGYTF. CDR3 in DNA: TGTGCCAGCAGTTCCGGACAGGGCAACTATGGCTACACCTTC. This chain connects TRBV6-5 to TRBJ1-2; 8 bases are shared with TRBD1. V lost 4 bases to trimming and J lost 2 bases; unmatched junction nucleotides: 3. Germline lookup yields CDR1 MNHEY and CDR2 SVGAGI. The CDR3 totals 14 residues.

The table lists this clone with a count of one. The chain couples TRBV27 to TRBJ2-7; 7 nucleotides align to TRBD2. The CDR3 consists of 15 residues. Germline V gene lookup returns CDR1 MNHEY and CDR2 SMNVEV (reference sequence). The V gene end was trimmed by 4 bases and the J gene end by 4 bases; junction bases not matched to a gene: 10. In DNA form, the CDR3 reads TGTGCCAGCAGTTATGTCGGGGGAGGGCCATACGAGCAGTACTTC. As protein: CASSYVGGGPYEQYF.

The chain joins TRBV14 to TRBJ2-5, with 10 bases aligning to TRBD2. This CDR3 region has 16 residues. The V gene end was trimmed by 4 bases and the J gene end by 5 bases; junction bases not matched to a gene: 10. Per germline, CDR1 SGHDN and CDR2 FVKESK. CDR3 in DNA: TGTGCCAGCAGCCGAGGAGCGGGGGGGCCGAGGGAGACCCAGTACTTC. Translation gives CASSRGAGGPRETQYF.

This CDR3 is CASSPPGGASYEQYF. DNA for the CDR3: TGTGCCAGCTCACCTCCCGGGGGAGCTTCCTACGAGCAGTACTTC. V usage is TRBV18 and J usage is TRBJ2-7; a possible D gene is TRBD2 (6 bases). V lost 3 bases to trimming and J lost 1 base, with 13 bases between them. The CDR3 is made up of 15 amino acids. Germline loops: CDR1 KGHSH, CDR2 LQKENI.

The chain carries TRBV3-1 (or the pseudogene TRBV3-2) and TRBJ1-1; D gene ambiguous. The germline V and J ends were trimmed by 1 base and 6 bases, with 18 bases remaining between them. This CDR3 has 16 amino acids. CDR1 and CDR2 from the germline V gene are LGHDT and YNNKEL (reference sequence). CDR3 in DNA: TGTGCCAGCAGCCAAGTTGGAAGTTTACGTTGGGCTGAAGCTTTCTTT. It is translated as CASSQVGSLRWAEAFF.

The V and J genes are TRBV7-2 and TRBJ2-3; 8 nucleotides match TRBD2. This CDR3 contains 14 residues. Germline CDR1 and CDR2: SGHTA and FQGNSA. The ends lost 8 bases at V and 0 bases at J; junction bases unmatched: 4. CDR3 region: CASALAGSTDTQYF. Written as DNA, the CDR3 is TGTGCCAGCGCCTTAGCGGGGAGCACAGATACGCAGTATTTT. Full variable domain (rest looked up from reference TRBV7-2 and TRBJ2-3): GAGVSQSPSNKVTEKGKDVELRCDPISGHTALYWYRQSLGQGLEFLIYFQGNSAPDKSGLPSDRFSAERTGGSVSTLTIQRTQQEDSAVYLCASALAGSTDTQYFGPGTRLTVL.

The chain uses TRBV19 and TRBJ2-7; no clear D gene. V was cut by 4 bases and J by 5 bases, with 6 bases left in between. Germline values: CDR1 LNHDA, CDR2 SQIVND (reference sequence). This CDR3 contains 11 residues. CDR3 amino acids: CASSSFDEQYF. CDR3 sequence (DNA): TGTGCCAGTAGTAGTTTTGACGAGCAGTACTTC.

V is TRBV2 and J is TRBJ2-1; TRBD1 agrees at 12 bases. Germline V gene data show CDR1 as SNHLY and CDR2 as FYNNEI. The CDR3 extends over 17 amino acids. Losses at the gene ends were 9 bases for V and 0 bases for J; bases not matched to a gene: 9. The CDR3 DNA is TGTGCCAGTCAGGGGGGACAGGGGGCCCACTCCTACAATGAGCAGTTCTTC. It codes for CASQGGQGAHSYNEQFF.

V and J are TRBV25-1 and TRBJ2-1, with D possibly called TRBD1 or TRBD2 (5 bases each). CDR3 length: 15 amino acids. CDR1 is MGHDK, CDR2 SYGVNS, per germline. The germline V and J ends were trimmed by 1 base and 7 bases, with 14 bases remaining between them. CDR3 region: CASSESRGEGNEQFF. In DNA form, the CDR3 reads TGTGCCAGCAGTGAATCTCGAGGGGAAGGGAATGAGCAGTTCTTC.